A single T cell receptor beta chain is shown here with its context. This sample stems from a study of neoadjuvant anti-PD-1 for oral cavity cancer. Described time point: after neoadjuvant nivolumab, at surgical resection. These newly diagnosed stage II-IVA oral cavity squamous cell carcinoma patients had no prior systemic or radiation treatment. Patients had HPV-negative, locally advanced oral cavity squamous cell carcinoma. V was cut by 5 bases and J by 7 bases, with 11 bases left in between. The germline V gene has CDR1 LNHDA and CDR2 SQIVND (reference sequence). The CDR3 sequence is 12 residues long. Clones were read by immunoSEQ multiplex PCR, and TCRdb kept only the in-frame ones, dropping some. This sample yields more than 25,000 clones, of which just under 80% are seen a single time; around 3.1% belongs to the top ten.

The V and J genes are TRBV19 and TRBJ1-2; D is ambiguous. The sequence came from a person between 40 and 80 years old with oral cavity squamous cell carcinoma. Sequencing was performed on PBMCs, taken after nivolumab (anti-PD-1) treatment. CDR3 sequence (DNA): TGTGCCAGTAGTCGGGGAATGTCTGGCTACACCTTC. Protein sequence: CASSRGMSGYTF.